Listed below are T cell receptor beta chains from one sample, sequenced in a study of blood T cells in healthy people across ages. From the 5' RACE reads, TCRdb called clonotypes with MiXCR, one entry per CDR3 protein. The sample holds over 700,000 distinct CDR3 sequences; 53% are singletons and the top ten take about 42%. What was sequenced was blood. These receptors were obtained from an elderly man in good health. CDR3s include the opening cysteine and the closing phenylalanine or tryptophan. Each record gives: clone size, J gene, D gene, V gene, CDR3 DNA, CDR3 protein. The D gene is left open where the match is weak. A row's size may be missing; if present it is once, few, many or a size class.

- | TRBJ2-7 | - | TRBV25-1 | TGTGCCAGCAGTGAATTAGGACAGATCTACGAGCAGTACTTC | CASSELGQIYEQYF
few | TRBJ2-3 | - | TRBV7-2 | TGTGCCAGCAGTCGCGACCGATACGCGTATTTT | CASSRDRYAYF
- | TRBJ2-7 | - | TRBV14 | TGTGCCAGCAGCCAAGGCATAGGGGACGCCTACGAGCAGTACTTC | CASSQGIGDAYEQYF
few | TRBJ2-4 | - | TRBV20-1 | TGCAGTGCCGAGGACTTTCTATTAGCCAAAAACATTCAGTACTTC | CSAEDFLLAKNIQYF
few | TRBJ2-7 | - | TRBV7-2 | TGTGCCAGCAGCTTAAGGGGTCCCCAGTACTCCTACGAGCAGTACTTC | CASSLRGPQYSYEQYF
- | TRBJ2-7 | - | TRBV19 | TGTGCCAGTAGTATAGCGGCAGGGGGACTCTACGAGCAGTACTTC | CASSIAAGGLYEQYF
- | TRBJ1-2 | TRBD1 | TRBV5-5 | TGTGCCAGCAGCTCGACAGGGGTCGACTATGGCTACACCTTC | CASSSTGVDYGYTF
- | TRBJ2-7 | - | TRBV5-1 | TGCGCCAGCAGCTTGGTCCGGGGGCTAGAGGACGAGCAGTACTTC | CASSLVRGLEDEQYF
- | TRBJ2-2 | TRBD2 | TRBV2 | TGTGCCAGCAGTGCAGTTAGCGGGAGTGCTAACACCGGGGAGCTGTTTTTT | CASSAVSGSANTGELFF
- | TRBJ2-7 | TRBD2 | TRBV20-1 | TGCAGTGCTAGGGGACTAGCGGGGGACGCCGACGAGCAGTACTTC | CSARGLAGDADEQYF
- | TRBJ2-3 | - | TRBV20-1 | TGCAGTGCTAGTCGCGGCGGGAACACAGATACGCAGTATTTT | CSASRGGNTDTQYF
- | TRBJ2-3 | TRBD2 | TRBV11-2 | TGTGCCAGCAGCTTCCCGGGACTAGCGGGAGCCAGATACGCGTATTTT | CASSFPGLAGARYAYF
few | TRBJ2-7 | TRBD2 | TRBV25-1 | TGTGCCAGCAGTGTAGCGGGAAGGGGCGAGCAGTACTTC | CASSVAGRGEQYF
- | TRBJ2-1 | - | TRBV10-2 | TGCGCCAGCAGTGAGTCGGGGGCCGTATACAATGAGCAGTTCTTC | CASSESGAVYNEQFF
few | TRBJ2-3 | - | TRBV5-1 | TGCGCCAGCAGCTTGTCGGCTGGGGTACGCACAGATACGCAGTATTTT | CASSLSAGVRTDTQYF
- | TRBJ2-5 | TRBD2 | TRBV20-1 | TGCAGTGCTAGGGCGGGGAGCGGGAGTGGAGAGACCCAGTACTTC | CSARAGSGSGETQYF
- | TRBJ1-4 | TRBD1 | TRBV20-1 | TGCAGTGCTAGCGGACAGGGAACTAATGAAAAACTGTTTTTT | CSASGQGTNEKLFF
- | TRBJ2-1 | - | TRBV20-1 | TGCAGTGCTAGAGATTCTAGGGTGGTCGATGAGCAGTTCTTC | CSARDSRVVDEQFF
once | TRBJ2-1 | - | TRBV18 | TGTGCCAGCTCAGGCAGGGTTGGTGAGCAGTTCTTC | CASSGRVGEQFF
- | TRBJ2-5 | TRBD2 | TRBV19 | TGTGCCAGTAGTACGGGACTAGGATTGGCAGAGACCCAGTACTTC | CASSTGLGLAETQYF
few | TRBJ2-1 | TRBD1 | TRBV6-1 | TGTGCCAGCAGTCGGGACAGGGAGGGTGAGCAGTTCTTC | CASSRDREGEQFF
- | TRBJ2-5 | - | TRBV9 | TGTGCCAGCAGCGTAGGACTGGGGGACCAAGAGACCCAGTACTTC | CASSVGLGDQETQYF
- | TRBJ2-3 | TRBD2 | TRBV20-1 | TGCAGTGCTAGCCCGGTAGCGGGAGGGAGGACAGATACGCAGTATTTT | CSASPVAGGRTDTQYF
- | TRBJ1-4 | TRBD1 | TRBV29-1 | TGCAGCGTCGCCACAGGGGGATTATATGAAAAACTGTTTTTT | CSVATGGLYEKLFF
- | TRBJ1-2 | - | TRBV7-2 | TGTGCCAGCAGCCCGTGGACAAGTAGCTACACCTTC | CASSPWTSSYTF
- | TRBJ2-7 | TRBD2 | TRBV27 | TGTGCCAGCAGTATACTAGCGGGAGATCGGGGCGAGCAGTACTTC | CASSILAGDRGEQYF
- | TRBJ2-3 | TRBD2 | TRBV29-1 | TGCAGCGTTGGGGGGACTAGCGGAGAGCACAGAGACGCGTATTTT | CSVGGTSGEHRDAYF
many | TRBJ2-5 | - | TRBV3-1 | TGTGCCAGCAGCCAAGAGAGGGGTAGCGGAGAGACCCAGTACTTC | CASSQERGSGETQYF
- | TRBJ2-7 | TRBD1 | TRBV12-3/TRBV12-4 | TGTGCCAGCAGTCGGGCGACAGGGGGCTTATACGAGCAGTACTTC | CASSRATGGLYEQYF